Presented here are 15 T cell receptor beta chains from one specimen sequenced in a study of cytomegalovirus exposure and HLA in healthy donors. The study ran its PCR with 60 Vbeta and 13 Jbeta primers. This table comes from immunoSEQ multiplex PCR, and its TCRdb copy is limited to in-frame clones, with some not included. The data show around 160,000 clones, with around 86% seen just once and approximately 4% held by the top ten. The sample taken for sequencing was PBMCs. The receptors here all came from a man aged 50 to 59 in good health and CMV-seropositive.

This clone was picked up a small number of times. V and J are TRBV6-5 and TRBJ1-5, with 9 bases identical to TRBD1. CDR1 and CDR2 from the germline V gene are MNHEY and SVGAGI. V lost 5 bases to trimming and J lost 4 bases; unmatched junction nucleotides: 6. The CDR3 extends over 15 amino acids. This CDR3 reads CASSARTGENQPQHF. The CDR3, as DNA: TGTGCCAGCAGTGCTAGGACAGGGGAGAATCAGCCCCAGCATTTT.

V is TRBV15 and J is TRBJ1-1; TRBD1 might be the D (5 bases). The V and J ends lost 7 bases and 5 bases respectively, with 17 bases between them. CDR3 length: 14 residues. Per the germline V gene, CDR1 is LNHNV and CDR2 is YYDKDF (reference sequence). The CDR3 DNA sequence: TGTGCCACCATAAATTTAGGAGGGGATACTGAAGCTTTCTTT. Translation gives CATINLGGDTEAFF. Full variable domain (remainder filled in from reference TRBV15 and TRBJ1-1): DAMVIQNPRYQVTQFGKPVTLSCSQTLNHNVMYWYQQKSSQAPKLLFHYYDKDFNNEADTPDNFQSRRPNTSFCFLDIRSPGLGDTAMYLCATINLGGDTEAFFGQGTRLTVV.

The chain recombines TRBV10-3 with TRBJ2-5; 9 positions agree with TRBD2. The length of the CDR3 is 12 residues. The ends lost 9 bases at V and 5 bases at J; junction bases unmatched: 4. The germline CDR1 and CDR2 sequences are ENHRY and SYGVKD. CDR3 residues: CAMGTSLETQYF. In DNA form, the CDR3 reads TGTGCCATGGGGACTAGCTTGGAGACCCAGTACTTC.

The gene calls are TRBV2 and TRBJ1-2; the D gene is possibly TRBD1 (6 bases). Germline CDR1 SNHLY, CDR2 FYNNEI. V was shortened by 10 bases and J by 4 bases, with 16 bases between the two germline ends. This CDR3 comprises 13 residues. The CDR3 coding sequence is TGTGCCACCGGGGGAGGGGGAGTCTATGGCTACACCTTC. Its translation is CATGGGGVYGYTF.

The chain couples TRBV28 to TRBJ2-3; D is unresolved. Germline assignment: CDR1 MDHEN and CDR2 SYDVKM. The CDR3 has 13 amino acids. V was trimmed by 7 bases and J by 4 bases, leaving 12 bases between them. CDR3 nucleotide sequence: TGTGCCAGCAAACGGGTGTTCGCAGATACGCAGTATTTT. Residues: CASKRVFADTQYF.

The chain joins TRBV30 to TRBJ2-7; 13 bases map to TRBD2. Unmatched junction bases numbered 5, after V lost 5 bases and J lost 7 bases. Per germline, CDR1 GTSNPN and CDR2 SVGIG (reference sequence). The CDR3 length is 13 residues. CDR3 protein: CAWERLAGGEQYF. CDR3 coding DNA: TGTGCCTGGGAACGACTAGCGGGAGGAGAGCAGTACTTC.

V is TRBV5-5 and J is TRBJ1-2; a weak D match, TRBD1 (6 bases). There are 15 residues in the CDR3. V lost 0 bases to trimming and J lost 1 base, with 10 bases between them. Germline V lookup: CDR1 SGHKS, CDR2 YYEKEE (reference sequence). In DNA, the CDR3 is TGTGCCAGCAGCTTGGCCAGGGGCCTTAACTATGGCTACACCTTC. Its translation: CASSLARGLNYGYTF.

Only one count was recorded for this clone. V is TRBV29-1 and J is TRBJ2-2; D gene unclear. V lost 0 bases and J 0 bases, leaving 11 bases between the germline ends. Germline V gene sequence: CDR1 SQVTM, CDR2 ANQGSEA. The CDR3 sequence is 16 residues long. In DNA, the CDR3 is TGCAGCGTTGAAGATCGTCGAGGAGCGAACACCGGGGAGCTGTTTTTT. Translation: CSVEDRRGANTGELFF.

The chain has TRBV2 and TRBJ2-3; maybe TRBD2 (7 bases). The CDR3 consists of 14 residues. Trimming pared 8 bases from V and 3 bases from J, leaving 15 bases between. Germline loops: CDR1 SNHLY, CDR2 FYNNEI. This CDR3 is CASVKGGATDTQYF. Written as DNA, the CDR3 is TGTGCCAGCGTTAAGGGGGGGGCAACAGATACGCAGTATTTT.

The CDR3 coding sequence is TGTGCCAGCACCCCGTCAGGGGGTAGGGACACCATATATTTT. It translates to CASTPSGGRDTIYF. The chain couples TRBV11-2 to TRBJ1-3; TRBD1 aligns across 7 bases. V lost 7 bases, J lost 8 bases, and 11 bases stayed unmatched. The CDR3 runs to 14 residues. Germline CDR1 reads SGHAT; CDR2 reads FQNNGV.

This clone came up once. The genes are TRBV5-1 and TRBJ2-1, with TRBD2 as a possible D gene (6 bases). CDR3 size: 14 residues. Trimming left V 0 bases short and J 6 bases short, with 10 bases between. Germline V lookup: CDR1 SGHRS, CDR2 YFSETQ. CDR3 amino acids: CASSLGRGSNEQFF. The CDR3 region has the DNA TGCGCCAGCAGCTTGGGGCGGGGATCCAATGAGCAGTTCTTC. The entire variable domain, with the rest obtained from reference TRBV5-1 and TRBJ2-1, is as follows: KAGVTQTPRYLIKTRGQQVTLSCSPISGHRSVSWYQQTPGQGLQFLFEYFSETQRNKGNFPGRFSGRQFSNSRSEMNVSTLELGDSALYLCASSLGRGSNEQFFGPGTRLTVL.

V gene TRBV28 combines with J gene TRBJ2-7; D remains unclear. This CDR3 spans 15 amino acids. V was pared by 2 bases and J by 1 base, with 12 bases between. The germline V gene encodes CDR1 MDHEN and CDR2 SYDVKM. CDR3 nucleotides: TGTGCCAGCAGTTTAGGCCGAGGCGGATCCTACGAGCAGTACTTC. Translated, it gives CASSLGRGGSYEQYF.

This clone came up a few times. This chain links TRBV15 with TRBJ1-1; TRBD1 matches at 10 bases. In germline, CDR1 is LNHNV, CDR2 YYDKDF (reference sequence). CDR3 size: 15 residues. V was clipped by 3 bases and J by 3 bases; unmatched bases: 4. The CDR3 DNA reads as TGTGCCACCAGCAGGACCGGGACAGGGGACACTGAAGCTTTCTTT. This translates into CATSRTGTGDTEAFF.

This clone occurred a few times. This rearrangement joins TRBV18 to TRBJ2-5, with D possibly matching TRBD2 (6 bases). The CDR3 is 13 residues long. Trimming cost V 5 bases and J 2 bases, with 9 bases left between them. Germline V gives CDR1 KGHSH, CDR2 LQKENI. CDR3 DNA: TGTGCCAGCTCATCGGGACTTCAAGAGACCCAGTACTTC. Protein sequence: CASSSGLQETQYF.

The V and J genes are TRBV7-9 and TRBJ1-2, with D unclear. V was clipped by 5 bases and J by 1 base, with 11 bases between them. This CDR3 has 14 residues. Germline-derived CDR1 and CDR2 are SEHNR and FQNEAQ (reference sequence). CDR3 protein: CASSNGRGNYGYTF. For the CDR3, the DNA is TGTGCCAGCAGCAACGGACGGGGTAACTATGGCTACACCTTC.